Listed here is a single T cell receptor (beta chain). Its matching antigen is unknown. Exposure to brentuximab vedotin varied, and each patient had relapsed following autologous stem cell transplantation. Here immunoSEQ multiplex PCR was the method, and the copy in TCRdb shows in-frame clones only, minus some. The repertoire has about 62,000 clones, about nine tenths of them found once; the top ten carry around 12%. These data belong to a study of PD-1 blockade in classical Hodgkin lymphoma. Regarding the study as a whole: Patients with an early start, nivolumab under 1 year after ASCT, were excluded.

CDR3 length: 13 amino acids. Trimming took off 6 bases at V and 1 base at J, with 9 bases between the two ends. CDR1 and CDR2 from the germline V gene are LNHDA and SQIVND (reference sequence). This receptor was taken from a human donor with classical Hodgkin lymphoma. Sequencing was performed on peripheral blood mononuclear cells (PBMCs), taken at baseline. The rearrangement uses TRBV19 and TRBJ1-1; D is unclear. Here the CDR3 DNA reads TGTGCCAGTAGCGAAGGGTGGAACACTGAAGCTTTCTTT. Translating it yields CASSEGWNTEAFF. Full variable domain (remainder filled in from reference TRBV19 and TRBJ1-1): DGGITQSPKYLFRKEGQNVTLSCEQNLNHDAMYWYRQDPGQGLRLIYYSQIVNDFQKGDIAEGYSVSREKKESFPLTVTSAQKNPTAFYLCASSEGWNTEAFFGQGTRLTVV.